Shown below are 11 T cell receptor beta chains from a single sample sequenced in a study of control samples from healthy donors and cancer patients (dated by TCRdb to the early 2020s). Library method: the immunoSEQ multiplex PCR assay. As stored in TCRdb, this immuneACCESS dataset retains in-frame rearrangements with V and J assigned. A fraction of the clones does not appear; measured against another copy, unresolved V genes explain less than half of the discrepancy, and the remainder lacks a known reason. The sample table contains 120,000 or so clones; only one count was recorded for 70% to 90% of them. The ten largest make up about 2.9% of the sample. The material sequenced was blood. These TCRs come from a man aged 55 to 70 in good health.

The chain carries TRBV4-1 and TRBJ1-4; D is undetermined. Looked up from germline, CDR1 is MGHRA and CDR2 is YSYEKL. This CDR3 has 17 residues. Trimming took off 0 bases at V and 6 bases at J, with 17 bases between the two ends. The CDR3 reads CASSQEGGSAGDEKLFF. CDR3 coding DNA: TGCGCCAGCAGCCAAGAAGGAGGGTCAGCGGGTGATGAAAAACTGTTTTTT.

This clone was found once. This chain connects TRBV7-2 to TRBJ2-3; D is ambiguous. The germline gives CDR1 SGHTA, CDR2 FQGNSA. The CDR3 sequence is 15 residues long. V lost 1 base and J lost 4, with 12 bases in between. The chain's CDR3 is CASSLGGTGADTQYF. The CDR3 nucleotides read TGTGCCAGCAGCTTAGGAGGAACTGGCGCAGATACGCAGTATTTT.

The gene calls are TRBV3-1 (or the pseudogene TRBV3-2) and TRBJ2-3; 9 nucleotides align to TRBD2. CDR1 is LGHDT and CDR2 is YNNKEL in the germline V gene (reference sequence). Germline trimming cut 4 bases from V and 2 bases from J; bases unmatched to any gene: 13. The CDR3 has 18 amino acids. CDR3 DNA sequence: TGTGCCAGCAGCCTTTCCCGGGGACTAGCACGGGTCACAGATACGCAGTATTTT. It is translated as CASSLSRGLARVTDTQYF.

This chain links TRBV18 with TRBJ1-2; D might be TRBD1 (5 bases). The CDR3 consists of 15 residues. V gave up 2 bases and J gave up 2 bases, with 12 bases separating them. Germline CDR1 reads KGHSH; CDR2 reads LQKENI. Here the CDR3 reads CASSPSQGPNYGYTF. CDR3 nucleotides: TGTGCCAGCTCACCATCGCAGGGCCCGAACTATGGCTACACCTTC.

The chain links TRBV5-4 to TRBJ1-2; D unclear. V was trimmed by 3 bases and J by 4 bases, leaving 4 bases between them. The length of the CDR3 is 11 residues. The germline V gene has CDR1 SGHNT and CDR2 YYREEE (reference sequence). The CDR3 sequence: CASSSLYGYTF. CDR3 coding DNA: TGTGCCAGCAGCTCACTCTATGGCTACACCTTC.

V and J are TRBV7-2 and TRBJ2-4; tentative D call: TRBD2 (5 bases). Per the germline V gene, CDR1 is SGHTA and CDR2 is FQGNSA. V shed 5 bases and J shed 0 bases, with 14 bases lying between them. The CDR3 is 16 residues long. DNA for the CDR3: TGTGCCAGCAGCCGGAGCGGAACCGAAGCCAAAAACATTCAGTACTTC. Protein: CASSRSGTEAKNIQYF.

This sequence joins TRBV7-8 and TRBJ2-2; tentative D call: TRBD1 (6 bases). The germline V gene has CDR1 SGHVS and CDR2 FQNEAQ. The CDR3 is made up of 15 amino acids. The V end was cut by 2 bases, the J end by 1 base, with 8 bases between. DNA for the CDR3: TGTGCCAGCAGCTTACGAGGGGGGAACACCGGGGAGCTGTTTTTT. Protein: CASSLRGGNTGELFF.

The rearrangement joins TRBV6-5 to TRBJ1-5; possibly TRBD1 for D (5 bases). The CDR3 has 14 amino acids. Per germline, CDR1 MNHEY and CDR2 SVGAGI. V lost 6 bases, J lost 0 bases, and 9 bases lay in between. In DNA, the CDR3 is TGTGCCAGCAGCACCGGGGCTAGCAATCAGCCCCAGCATTTT. Protein: CASSTGASNQPQHF.

This clone has only a few counts. The rearrangement joins TRBV5-1 to TRBJ1-2; D is possibly TRBD1 (6 bases). Germline assignment: CDR1 SGHRS and CDR2 YFSETQ. This CDR3 has 14 residues. Trimming took 0 bases from V and 4 from J, leaving 10 bases between them. The CDR3 DNA reads TGCGCCAGCAGCTTGGGGGGGCAGTTCTATGGCTACACCTTC. This sequence encodes CASSLGGQFYGYTF.

V usage is TRBV18 and J usage is TRBJ2-2; D not certain. The germline CDR1 and CDR2 sequences are KGHSH and LQKENI. V was shortened by 1 base and J by 5 bases, with 5 bases between the two germline ends. The CDR3 runs to 13 residues. This chain's CDR3 is CASSPLKTGELFF. The CDR3 DNA sequence: TGTGCCAGCTCACCACTTAAAACCGGGGAGCTGTTTTTT. The full variable domain, with the rest looked up from reference TRBV18 and TRBJ2-2, is NAGVMQNPRHLVRRRGQEARLRCSPMKGHSHVYWYRQLPEEGLKFMVYLQKENIIDESGMPKERFSAEFPKEGPSILRIQQVVRGDSAAYFCASSPLKTGELFFGEGSRLTVL.

This sequence joins TRBV28 and TRBJ1-1; the match to TRBD1 covers 10 bases. Trimming cost V 5 bases and J 5 bases; bases outside gene matches: 5. Germline values: CDR1 MDHEN, CDR2 SYDVKM. The CDR3 consists of 14 residues. The CDR3 region is CASSAGQGRTEAFF. The CDR3 coding sequence is TGTGCCAGCAGTGCGGGACAGGGGAGAACTGAAGCTTTCTTT.